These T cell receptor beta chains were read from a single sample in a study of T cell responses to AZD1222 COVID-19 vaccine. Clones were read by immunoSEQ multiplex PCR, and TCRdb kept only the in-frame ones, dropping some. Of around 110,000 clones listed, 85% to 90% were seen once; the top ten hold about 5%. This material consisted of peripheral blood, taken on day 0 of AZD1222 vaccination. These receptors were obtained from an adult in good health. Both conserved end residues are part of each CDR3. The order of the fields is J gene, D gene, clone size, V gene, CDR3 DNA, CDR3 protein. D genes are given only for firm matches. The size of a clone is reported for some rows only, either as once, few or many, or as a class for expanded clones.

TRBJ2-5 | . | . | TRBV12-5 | TGTGCTAGTGGTCCGGACACAGGGACCCAAGAGACCCAGTACTTC | CASGPDTGTQETQYF
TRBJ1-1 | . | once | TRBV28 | TGTGCCAGCAGTTTTACATCGGGTAGGGGGAACACTGAAGCTTTCTTT | CASSFTSGRGNTEAFF
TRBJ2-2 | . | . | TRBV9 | TGTGCCAGCAGCCCCTTCGGGGGCCCCAACACCGGGGAGCTGTTTTTT | CASSPFGGPNTGELFF
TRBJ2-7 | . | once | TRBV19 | TGTGCCAGTAGTATAGCCGGCAGACCTACTGAGCAGTACTTC | CASSIAGRPTEQYF
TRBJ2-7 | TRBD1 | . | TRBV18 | TGTGCCAGCTCACTAATGGACAGGGGCTACGAGCAGTACTTC | CASSLMDRGYEQYF
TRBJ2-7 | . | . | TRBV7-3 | TGTGCCAGCAGCTCCATCACCAGTATCAGCTACGAGCAGTACTTC | CASSSITSISYEQYF
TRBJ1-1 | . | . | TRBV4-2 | TGTGCCAGCAGCCAAGTACAGGCGCTGAACACTGAAGCTTTCTTT | CASSQVQALNTEAFF
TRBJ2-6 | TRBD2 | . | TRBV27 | TGTGCCAGCAGTTTAGGGAGGGGCGAAATCTTGACCGCTGGGGCCAACGTCCTGACTTTC | CASSLGRGEILTAGANVLTF
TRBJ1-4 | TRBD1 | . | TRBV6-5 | TGTGCCAGCAGAAAACAGGGGACCACGAATGAAAAACTGTTTTTT | CASRKQGTTNEKLFF
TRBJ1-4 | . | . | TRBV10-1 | TGCGCCAGCAGTGCTGGGAGAGGGTTGAGTGAAAAACTGTTTTTT | CASSAGRGLSEKLFF
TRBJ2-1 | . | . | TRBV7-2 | TGTGCCAGCAGCTTAAAGGGGGGAGGGCCCTCCGGGGATGAGCAGTTCTTC | CASSLKGGGPSGDEQFF
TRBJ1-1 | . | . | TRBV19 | TGTGCCAGTAGTATAGCCCAGGGCAGCACTGAAGCTTTCTTT | CASSIAQGSTEAFF
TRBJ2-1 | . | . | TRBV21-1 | TGTGCCAGCAGCAAAGATTCCCGAGGGGGGGATGAGCAGTTCTTC | CASSKDSRGGDEQFF
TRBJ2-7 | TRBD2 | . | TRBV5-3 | TGTGCCAGAAGCTTGGGCCTAGCGGGCTTCTCCTACGAGCAGTACTTC | CARSLGLAGFSYEQYF
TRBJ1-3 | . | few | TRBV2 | TGTGCCAGCAGCTCCAGGGCTGGAAACACCATATATTTT | CASSSRAGNTIYF
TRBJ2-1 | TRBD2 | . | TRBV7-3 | TGTGCCAGCAGCCACGGGGGACTAGCGGTTGAAGAGCAGTTCTTC | CASSHGGLAVEEQFF
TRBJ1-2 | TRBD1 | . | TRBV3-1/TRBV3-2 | TGTGCCAGCAGCTTACAGGGGGCTGGCTACACCTTC | CASSLQGAGYTF
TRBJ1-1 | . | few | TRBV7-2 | TGTGCCAGCAGCTTAGCGGTAGGAGGGAGGACTGAAGCTTTCTTT | CASSLAVGGRTEAFF
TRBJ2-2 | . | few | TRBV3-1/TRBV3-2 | TGTGCCAGCAGGAATTGGGGGGACGCGGGGGAGCTGTTTTTT | CASRNWGDAGELFF
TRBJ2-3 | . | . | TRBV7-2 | TGTGCCAGCAGCTTAGTGGGAGGAGGGGTCACAGATACGCAGTATTTT | CASSLVGGGVTDTQYF
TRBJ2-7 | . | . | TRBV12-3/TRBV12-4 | TGTGCCAGCAGTCCCACCGTCTACGAGCAGTACTTC | CASSPTVYEQYF
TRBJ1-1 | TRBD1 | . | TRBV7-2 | TGTGCCAGCAGCTTAGTTGGACAGGGGGACACTGAAGCTTTCTTT | CASSLVGQGDTEAFF
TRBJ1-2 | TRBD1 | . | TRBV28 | TGTGCCAGCAGGTCCGGGACAGATTATGGCTACACCTTC | CASRSGTDYGYTF
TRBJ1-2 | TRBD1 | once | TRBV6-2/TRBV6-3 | TGTGCCAGCAGTACAGGGGGCGCGGCGAACTATGGCTACACCTTC | CASSTGGAANYGYTF
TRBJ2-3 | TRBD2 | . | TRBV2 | TGTGCCAGCGCAGCGGGGACTAGTGTCTCCGATACGCAGTATTTT | CASAAGTSVSDTQYF
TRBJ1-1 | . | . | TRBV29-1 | TGCAGCGTTGGGCCAGAAGCTTTCTTT | CSVGPEAFF
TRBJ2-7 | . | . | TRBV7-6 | TGTGCCAGCAGCTTACCCAAGGGGCAGGGATCCTACGAGCAGTACTTC | CASSLPKGQGSYEQYF